The 32 T cell receptor beta chains given below trace back to one sample, sequenced in a study of blood T cell repertoires in COVID-19. Clones were sequenced by immunoSEQ multiplex PCR, and TCRdb holds only the in-frame ones, with some missing. The table shows some 260,000 clones, with 82% occurring only once. Sequencing used peripheral blood. These receptors came from a woman aged 18-29 years with acute or convalescent COVID-19.

The chain is built from TRBV3-1 (or the pseudogene TRBV3-2) and TRBJ2-7; TRBD2 aligns across 14 bases. The CDR3 consists of 15 residues. With 4 bases clipped from V and 5 bases from J, the junction kept 4 bases outside the gene matches. Germline assignment: CDR1 LGHDT and CDR2 YNNKEL (reference sequence). CDR3 nucleotides: TGTGCCAGCAGCCCACCGGGACTAGCGGGAGACGAGCAGTACTTC. Translating gives CASSPPGLAGDEQYF.

The chain carries TRBV30 and TRBJ2-2; D may be TRBD1 (6 bases). V was clipped by 0 bases and J by 6 bases, with 17 bases between them. CDR3 length equals 16 residues. CDR1 and CDR2 from the germline V gene are GTSNPN and SVGIG (reference sequence). CDR3 nucleotide sequence: TGTGCCTGGAGTGTACGAGGGGGAGTCGGTTCCGGGGAGCTGTTTTTT. It yields the protein CAWSVRGGVGSGELFF.

The chain has TRBV3-1 (or the pseudogene TRBV3-2) and TRBJ1-6; no clear D gene. The germline CDR1 and CDR2 sequences are LGHDT and YNNKEL (reference sequence). The CDR3 runs to 14 residues. Trimming took off 4 bases at V and 8 bases at J, with 12 bases between the two ends. This CDR3 reads CASSPSVADSPLHF. DNA of the CDR3: TGTGCCAGCAGCCCAAGTGTGGCAGATTCACCCCTCCACTTT.

The rearrangement links TRBV4-3 to TRBJ2-7; 7 bases agree with TRBD1. V trimming: 4 bases; J trimming: 2 bases; junction bases outside the gene matches: 17. The germline V gene encodes CDR1 LGHNA and CDR2 YSLEER. The CDR3 covers 18 residues. CDR3 region: CASSLRVTGDRETYEQYF. In nucleotides, the CDR3 is TGCGCCAGCAGCCTAAGGGTGACAGGAGACAGGGAAACCTACGAGCAGTACTTC.

The rearrangement joins TRBV5-5 to TRBJ2-7; no clear D. Germline V CDR1 and CDR2: SGHKS, YYEKEE (reference sequence). This CDR3 comprises 12 residues. The V gene lost 0 bases and the J gene lost 1 base, with 2 bases spanning the gap. The CDR3 protein is CASSLASYEQYF. CDR3 sequence (DNA): TGTGCCAGCAGCTTGGCTTCCTACGAGCAGTACTTC.

The CDR3 region is CASSQVIEEAGESEQYF. The DNA for the CDR3 is TGTGCCAGCAGCCAAGTAATTGAAGAAGCGGGAGAATCCGAGCAGTACTTC. V and J are TRBV3-1 (or the pseudogene TRBV3-2) and TRBJ2-7; 8 bases are shared with TRBD2. The CDR3 is made up of 17 amino acids. Germline CDR1 is LGHDT and CDR2 is YNNKEL (reference sequence). V dropped 1 base and J dropped 6; count of bases not matched to a gene: 14.

The V call is TRBV2, the J call TRBJ1-5; 11 bases are shared with TRBD1. The CDR3 runs 14 residues. V trimming: 4 bases; J trimming: 6 bases; junction bases outside the gene matches: 2. Germline CDR1 and CDR2: SNHLY and FYNNEI. CDR3 in amino acids: CASSGTGGVQPQHF. The CDR3 DNA is TGTGCCAGCAGTGGGACAGGGGGCGTTCAGCCCCAGCATTTT.

V and J are TRBV19 and TRBJ2-2, with D possibly being TRBD2 (5 bases). The V end lost 6 bases, the J end lost 1 base, and 12 bases lay between the germline ends. The CDR3 totals 15 residues. The germline CDR1 and CDR2 sequences are LNHDA and SQIVND (reference sequence). The CDR3: CASRWLAQNTGELFF. In DNA form, the CDR3 reads TGTGCCAGTAGGTGGCTAGCCCAGAACACCGGGGAGCTGTTTTTT.

Turning to this clone: A far bigger clonotype differs at one base, so this is likely a read error. The genes are TRBV7-9 and TRBJ1-6; D perhaps matches TRBD1 (6 bases). This CDR3 comprises 13 residues. The germline V gene encodes CDR1 SEHNR and CDR2 FQNEAQ (reference sequence). V was pared by 6 bases and J by 8 bases, with 11 bases between. CDR3 DNA sequence: TGTGCCAGCAGTCCAAACAGGGATTCACCCCTCCACTTT. It translates to CASSPNRDSPLHF. The full variable domain, rest sourced from reference TRBV7-9 and TRBJ1-6, is DTGVSQNPRHKITKRGQNVTFRCDPISEHNRLYWYRQTLGQGPEFLTYFQNEAQLEKSRLLSDRFSAERPKGSFSTLEIQRTEQGDSAMYLCASSPNRDSPLHFGNGTRLTVT.

This clone was counted a single time. In DNA form, the CDR3 reads TGTGCCAGCAGCTTAGCAGCGCGGTTTACCGGGGAGCTGTTTTTT. Translating gives CASSLAARFTGELFF. V is TRBV7-2 and J is TRBJ2-2; D remains ambiguous. Trimming left V 0 bases short and J 5 bases short, with 10 bases between. Per the germline V gene, CDR1 is SGHTA and CDR2 is FQGNSA. The CDR3 is made up of 15 amino acids.

The chain uses TRBV19 and TRBJ1-1; 11 bases line up with TRBD1. V dropped 3 bases and J dropped 1; count of bases not matched to a gene: 4. Germline values: CDR1 LNHDA, CDR2 SQIVND (reference sequence). The CDR3 extends over 16 amino acids. Written as DNA, the CDR3 is TGTGCCAGTAGTATTTTGGGACAGGGGGAGAACACTGAAGCTTTCTTT. This gives the protein CASSILGQGENTEAFF.

J is TRBJ2-1 and V is TRBV5-1; TRBD2 matches at 13 bases. This CDR3 comprises 19 residues. The J segment lost 6 bases and the V segment lost 2 bases, leaving 14 bases of the junction unmatched. From germline, CDR1 is SGHRS and CDR2 YFSETQ. The CDR3 spells CASSFPTSGRQVIGNEQFF. In DNA, the CDR3 is TGCGCCAGCAGCTTCCCGACTAGCGGGAGGCAGGTAATAGGCAATGAGCAGTTCTTC.

The chain is built from TRBV7-8 and TRBJ2-1; 8 bases fit TRBD2. The CDR3 loop spans 16 amino acids. Germline V gene data show CDR1 as SGHVS and CDR2 as FQNEAQ. Trimming took 4 bases from V and 8 from J; bases not matched to a gene: 13. The CDR3 DNA sequence: TGTGCCAGCAGCTCAGGGACTAGGGCGACTAGGGATGAGCAGTTCTTC. Amino acid sequence: CASSSGTRATRDEQFF.

The V gene is TRBV19, the J gene TRBJ1-1, with D possibly TRBD1 on 5 matching bases. Deletions cut 2 bases from V and 5 bases from J, with 9 bases between. The CDR3 is made up of 13 amino acids. Per germline, CDR1 LNHDA and CDR2 SQIVND (reference sequence). CDR3 coding DNA: TGTGCCAGTAGTATAACCAGGGAAACTGAAGCTTTCTTT. Translating it yields CASSITRETEAFF.

This clone occurred a few times. The CDR3 DNA is TGTGCCTGGAGTGGACTAGCGGGTGGTGCGGCGCGTGAGCAGTTCTTC. Translating it yields CAWSGLAGGAAREQFF. The genes are TRBV30 and TRBJ2-1, with 10 bases aligning to TRBD2. This CDR3 is built from 16 residues. Germline trimming cut 1 base from V and 9 bases from J; bases unmatched to any gene: 12. Germline lookup yields CDR1 GTSNPN and CDR2 SVGIG (reference sequence).

This clone was detected a few times. V usage is TRBV5-1 and J usage is TRBJ2-5; D possibly corresponds to TRBD1 (6 bases). V gave up 4 bases and J gave up 5 bases, with 9 bases separating them. The V gene's germline CDR1 is SGHRS and CDR2 YFSETQ. The CDR3 is 12 residues long. CDR3 sequence reads: CASSRDTETQYF. The CDR3, as DNA: TGCGCCAGCAGCAGGGACACGGAGACCCAGTACTTC.

This clone appeared once. The chain is built from TRBV7-2 and TRBJ2-7; D uncertain. Germline CDR1 reads SGHTA; CDR2 reads FQGNSA. The CDR3 consists of 13 residues. The V end lost 3 bases, the J end lost 7 bases, and 13 bases lay between the germline ends. This chain's CDR3 is CASSFSAVGEQYF. CDR3 coding DNA: TGTGCCAGCAGCTTTTCTGCGGTCGGGGAGCAGTACTTC.

The chain uses TRBV4-1 and TRBJ2-2; tentative D call: TRBD1 (5 bases). This CDR3 region has 19 residues. Germline assignment: CDR1 MGHRA and CDR2 YSYEKL. Between the trimmed V and J ends, which lost 0 bases and 1 base, there was a span of 18 bases. This CDR3 is CASSQDWGGITRNTGELFF. The CDR3 nucleotides are TGCGCCAGCAGCCAAGATTGGGGCGGCATCACCCGGAACACCGGGGAGCTGTTTTTT.

This clone has just one count. The chain recombines TRBV5-1 with TRBJ2-2; TRBD2 matches at 7 bases. CDR1 SGHRS and CDR2 YFSETQ come from the germline V gene. The CDR3 length is 14 residues. V was clipped by 4 bases and J by 3 bases; unmatched bases: 3. The CDR3 here is CASSGEGHTGELFF. The CDR3 coding sequence is TGCGCCAGCAGCGGGGAGGGCCACACCGGGGAGCTGTTTTTT.

The chain recombines TRBV6-5 with TRBJ2-1; D not resolved. Germline CDR1 and CDR2: MNHEY and SVGAGI. The CDR3 sequence is 14 residues long. V shed 0 bases and J shed 8 bases, with 11 bases lying between them. As DNA, the CDR3 is TGTGCCAGCAGTTACTCGAGCTTTTACGATGAGCAGTTCTTC. This codes for CASSYSSFYDEQFF.

To note about this clone: The same CDR3 can be traced to other DNA sequences in this sample. This chain connects TRBV3-1 (or the pseudogene TRBV3-2) to TRBJ1-3; D gene unclear. V was cut by 1 base and J by 4 bases, with 5 bases left in between. This CDR3 spans 13 amino acids. CDR1 is LGHDT and CDR2 is YNNKEL in the germline V gene (reference sequence). DNA of the CDR3: TGTGCCAGCAGCCAAGTCGCGGGAAACACCATATATTTT. It translates to CASSQVAGNTIYF.

This chain joins TRBV2 and TRBJ1-4; the match to TRBD1 covers 9 bases. With 6 bases clipped from V and 12 bases from J, the junction kept 5 bases outside the gene matches. The CDR3 contains 12 residues. Germline values: CDR1 SNHLY, CDR2 FYNNEI. Here the CDR3 DNA reads TGTGCCAGCAGCGGGACAGGGCATGAACTGTTTTTT. Its translation: CASSGTGHELFF.

The chain uses TRBV3-1 (or the pseudogene TRBV3-2) and TRBJ1-3; D remains unclear. The V gene lost 2 bases and the J gene lost 4 bases, with 12 bases spanning the gap. CDR1 is LGHDT and CDR2 is YNNKEL in the germline V gene (reference sequence). The CDR3 extends over 15 amino acids. CDR3 DNA: TGTGCCAGCAGCCAAAACAGCCTCGGCGGAAACACCATATATTTT. It translates to CASSQNSLGGNTIYF.

J is TRBJ2-5 and V is TRBV28, with 9 bases aligning to TRBD1. V gave up 4 bases and J gave up 3 bases; unmatched junction bases: 9. Germline CDR1 and CDR2: MDHEN and SYDVKM. The CDR3 consists of 16 residues. This CDR3 is CASSYVGTGMEETQYF. The DNA for the CDR3 is TGTGCCAGCAGTTATGTGGGGACAGGGATGGAAGAGACCCAGTACTTC.

J is TRBJ1-2 and V is TRBV27; 9 positions match TRBD1. Germline assignment: CDR1 MNHEY and CDR2 SMNVEV (reference sequence). The CDR3 totals 14 residues. Germline trimming cut 6 bases from V and 4 bases from J; bases unmatched to any gene: 6. The CDR3 DNA reads as TGTGCCAGCAGCCGGGACAGGGCATCCTATGGCTACACCTTC. This encodes CASSRDRASYGYTF.

This rearrangement joins TRBV10-3 to TRBJ1-2, with D possibly matching TRBD1 (5 bases). Germline assignment: CDR1 ENHRY and CDR2 SYGVKD. The CDR3 runs to 13 residues. Trimming pared 3 bases from V and 13 bases from J, leaving 18 bases between. CDR3 coding DNA: TGTGCCATCAGTGATGTGCAGGGAGGGGTTGGCACCTTC. This codes for CAISDVQGGVGTF.

The gene calls are TRBV5-4 and TRBJ2-1, with 12 bases identical to TRBD2. Germline V gives CDR1 SGHNT, CDR2 YYREEE (reference sequence). This CDR3 region has 17 residues. Trimming removed 2 bases from V and 5 bases from J; junction bases left unmatched: 8. The CDR3 coding sequence is TGTGCCAGCAGCTTAAGCCTAGCGGGAGGGCCCGACAATGAGCAGTTCTTC. This gives the protein CASSLSLAGGPDNEQFF.

A single count supports this clone. J is TRBJ2-7 and V is TRBV5-6, with D tentatively TRBD1 (5 bases). The CDR3 totals 13 residues. Germline V gives CDR1 SGHDT, CDR2 YYEEEE. V lost 4 bases, J lost 2 bases, and 10 bases lay in between. The CDR3 DNA sequence: TGTGCCAGCAGCAAGACAGCCCCCTACGAGCAGTACTTC. Its translation: CASSKTAPYEQYF.

This clone was found a few times. This chain joins TRBV3-1 (or the pseudogene TRBV3-2) and TRBJ1-3; D gene uncertain. Deletions cut 2 bases from V and 3 bases from J, with 8 bases between. There are 14 residues in the CDR3. The germline V gene has CDR1 LGHDT and CDR2 YNNKEL (reference sequence). CDR3 in amino acids: CASSQWQDGNTIYF. The DNA of the CDR3 is TGTGCCAGCAGCCAATGGCAGGATGGAAACACCATATATTTT.

The chain carries TRBV10-3 and TRBJ1-5, with D perhaps matching TRBD1 (5 bases). Germline V CDR1 and CDR2: ENHRY, SYGVKD. The CDR3 has 17 residues. V shed 2 bases and J shed 0 bases, with 14 bases lying between them. The CDR3: CAISERQGPNSNQPQHF. In DNA, the CDR3 is TGTGCCATCAGTGAGAGGCAGGGCCCGAATAGCAATCAGCCCCAGCATTTT.

This chain joins TRBV15 and TRBJ1-5; a possible D gene is TRBD1 (6 bases). The V end lost 0 bases, the J end lost 6 bases, and 12 bases lay between the germline ends. The CDR3 loop spans 15 amino acids. Germline V CDR1 and CDR2: LNHNV, YYDKDF (reference sequence). The CDR3 is CATSRDKGVGQPQHF. The CDR3 DNA sequence: TGTGCCACCAGCAGAGATAAGGGGGTCGGTCAGCCCCAGCATTTT. Based on the CDR3 plus reference TRBV15 and TRBJ1-5, the full variable domain is DAMVIQNPRYQVTQFGKPVTLSCSQTLNHNVMYWYQQKSSQAPKLLFHYYDKDFNNEADTPDNFQSRRPNTSFCFLDIRSPGLGDTAMYLCATSRDKGVGQPQHFGDGTRLSIL.

The J gene is TRBJ2-1, the V gene TRBV19; 7 nucleotides agree with TRBD2. CDR1 and CDR2 from the germline V gene are LNHDA and SQIVND (reference sequence). The CDR3 sequence is 13 residues long. Unmatched junction bases numbered 9, after V lost 7 bases and J lost 9 bases. The CDR3 here is CASNRREQGEQFF. CDR3 in DNA: TGTGCCAGTAATCGGCGGGAGCAGGGTGAGCAGTTCTTC.